A selection of T cell receptor beta chains follows, all from one sample in a study of blood T cell repertoires in COVID-19. Generated by immunoSEQ multiplex PCR, the TCRdb table keeps only in-frame clones and is missing some. In the table there are approximately 140,000 clones, roughly 84% of which are singletons. Sequencing input: PBMCs or T cells enriched from blood (not recorded which). Receptors were obtained from a woman in her 50s who had been exposed to COVID-19. The conserved cysteine and the conserved F or W are not part of the CDR3 here. The size entry is marked missing in some rows and otherwise reads once, few, many or a size class.

J | V | size | CDR3
TRBJ2-1 | TRBV6-5 | NA | ASSSGTGIVNEQF
TRBJ1-3 | TRBV5-6 | NA | ASSFAQGDGNTIY
TRBJ1-3 | TRBV5-5 | medium-sized | ASSLEMWGETSGNTIY
TRBJ2-3 | TRBV6-5 | NA | ASRRLAGGDTQY
TRBJ2-1 | TRBV7-6 | NA | ASSTNRLAGGLEQF
TRBJ1-6 | TRBV4-3 | NA | ASSPTGGTNSPLH
TRBJ2-7 | TRBV27 | NA | ASSEGEGFPYEQY
TRBJ2-7 | TRBV9 | once | ASSPGQGAYEQY
TRBJ1-2 | TRBV11-2 | NA | ASSSRGNYGYT
TRBJ2-3 | TRBV6-5 | NA | AASPGGADTQY
TRBJ1-4 | TRBV7-3 | NA | ASSLKDSNEKLF
TRBJ2-5 | TRBV19 | once | ASSITSGGAEAETQY
TRBJ1-1 | TRBV5-1 | NA | ASTGITEAF
TRBJ1-2 | TRBV5-6 | NA | ASRLRRLNNYGYT
TRBJ2-1 | TRBV9 | NA | ASSFSGTSGNERYNEQF
TRBJ1-1 | TRBV3-1/TRBV3-2 | few | ASSRSQGVDTEAF
TRBJ1-4 | TRBV19 | NA | ASRAGLINEKLF
TRBJ2-7 | TRBV7-9 | NA | ASSSASGRPYEQY
TRBJ2-2 | TRBV6-4 | NA | ASRLAGDTGELF
TRBJ2-7 | TRBV19 | NA | ASSTDLTGVFEQY
TRBJ2-1 | TRBV27 | NA | ASSFWQGPDNEQF
TRBJ2-1 | TRBV19 | NA | ASSISGGGYSYNEQF
TRBJ1-2 | TRBV4-2 | NA | ASSQGGEENYGYT
TRBJ1-3 | TRBV18 | NA | ASSPLTGGFSGNTIY
TRBJ1-3 | TRBV10-1 | NA | ASRDSAGNTIY
TRBJ1-1 | TRBV19 | NA | ASSGRDRETEAF
TRBJ2-6 | TRBV7-2 | once | ASSSHLGGANVLT
TRBJ1-5 | TRBV19 | NA | ASSMAMNQPQH
TRBJ1-6 | TRBV5-1 | NA | ASSHDRGENSPLH
TRBJ2-1 | TRBV7-3 | NA | ASSLGRLRSGGALAGEQF
TRBJ2-2 | TRBV19 | few | ASSARLAGGFANTGELF
TRBJ1-1 | TRBV7-9 | NA | ASHQGANTEAF
TRBJ1-6 | TRBV18 | NA | ALPRTGEGNSPLH
TRBJ2-7 | TRBV5-1 | once | ASSSAGVNEQY
TRBJ1-1 | TRBV12-3/TRBV12-4 | NA | ASSQLERTEAF
TRBJ1-1 | TRBV18 | NA | ASSVGAVNTEAF
TRBJ1-2 | TRBV5-1 | NA | ASSLEGQGIGGYT
TRBJ2-5 | TRBV5-1 | NA | ASSLVLAGGETQY
TRBJ2-2 | TRBV5-8 | once | ASSVRGRLLTGELF
TRBJ2-7 | TRBV18 | NA | ASSPRPGPGTGPYEQY
TRBJ1-1 | TRBV5-6 | NA | ASSPTRQGPEAF
TRBJ2-3 | TRBV11-3 | NA | ASSPGGVSNTQY
TRBJ2-3 | TRBV27 | NA | ASSITVTDTQY
TRBJ2-7 | TRBV21-1 | NA | ASSILAGTYEQY
TRBJ1-2 | TRBV9 | NA | ASSPERGTGDGYT
TRBJ1-5 | TRBV9 | NA | ASSVGGGNQPQH
TRBJ2-7 | TRBV4-1 | NA | ASSQGGGRDEQY